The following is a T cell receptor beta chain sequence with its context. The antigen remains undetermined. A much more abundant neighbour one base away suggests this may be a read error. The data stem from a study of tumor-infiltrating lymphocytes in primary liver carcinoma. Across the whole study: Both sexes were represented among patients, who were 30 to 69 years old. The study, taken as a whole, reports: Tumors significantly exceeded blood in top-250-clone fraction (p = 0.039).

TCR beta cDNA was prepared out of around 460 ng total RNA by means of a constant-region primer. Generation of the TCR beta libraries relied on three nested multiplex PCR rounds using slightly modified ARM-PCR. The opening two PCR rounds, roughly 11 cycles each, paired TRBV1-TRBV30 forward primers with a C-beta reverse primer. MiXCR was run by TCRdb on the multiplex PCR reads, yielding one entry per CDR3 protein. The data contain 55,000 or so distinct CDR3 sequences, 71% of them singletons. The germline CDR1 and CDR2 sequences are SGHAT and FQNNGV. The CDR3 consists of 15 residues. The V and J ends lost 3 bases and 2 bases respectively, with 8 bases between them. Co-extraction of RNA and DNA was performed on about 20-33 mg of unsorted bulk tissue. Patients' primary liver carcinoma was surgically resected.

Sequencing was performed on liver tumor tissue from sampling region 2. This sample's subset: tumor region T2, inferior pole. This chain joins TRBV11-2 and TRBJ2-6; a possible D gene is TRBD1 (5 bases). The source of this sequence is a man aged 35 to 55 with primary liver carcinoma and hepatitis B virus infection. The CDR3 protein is CASSLGRAGANVLTF. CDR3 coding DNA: TGTGCCAGCAGCTTGGGCAGGGCTGGGGCCAACGTCCTGACTTTC. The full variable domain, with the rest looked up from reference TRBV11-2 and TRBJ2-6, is EAGVAQSPRYKIIEKRQSVAFWCNPISGHATLYWYQQILGQGPKLLIQFQNNGVVDDSQLPKDRFSAERLKGVDSTLKIQPAKLEDSAVYLCASSLGRAGANVLTFGAGSRLTVL.